The following is a TCR beta chain sequence with its context. No antigen is known for it. The source of the sample is a study of identical twins. Study-level findings and limits: Sharing of beta out-of-frame sequences by twins showed a weaker excess. The authors noted that invariant MAIT and iNKT cells could partly confound zero-insertion analyses. Clonotypes of the beta chain that were abundant in cord blood carried fewer insertions (memory repertoires showed none).

Via MiXCR, TCRdb re-called the 5' RACE reads, giving one row per CDR3 protein. The table records around 290,000 distinct CDR3 sequences, roughly 10% of them present only once. The sample was also reused in another study, on yellow fever vaccine responses in identical twins.

Input material: CD8+ T cells sorted from blood. This receptor was identified in a woman between 18 and 30 years old in good health.

DNA for the CDR3: TGTGCCACCAGTGACTCACCCGGGACCCCGGTTGGTACGCAGTATTTT. Protein product: CATSDSPGTPVGTQYF. The chain uses TRBV24-1 and TRBJ2-3; the D gene could be TRBD1 or TRBD2 (5 bases each). The germline V and J ends were trimmed by 4 bases and 8 bases, with 21 bases remaining between them. CDR3 length equals 16 residues. Germline V gene lookup returns CDR1 KGHDR and CDR2 SFDVKD.